Listed here are 32 T cell receptor beta chains from one sample, sequenced in a study of cytomegalovirus exposure and HLA in healthy donors. PCR primers comprised 60 Vbeta and 13 Jbeta primers. This table comes from immunoSEQ multiplex PCR, and its TCRdb copy is limited to in-frame clones, with some not included. The table includes about 180,000 clones, about 72% detected once. Material: PBMCs. These receptors were collected from a human donor in good health.

The rearrangement uses TRBV19 and TRBJ1-2, with 7 bases fitting TRBD1. V lost 10 bases, J lost 0 bases, and 5 bases stayed unmatched. The CDR3 is 13 amino acids. Germline-derived CDR1 and CDR2 are LNHDA and SQIVND (reference sequence). CDR3 in DNA: TGTGCCACCGGACAGGAATCTAACTATGGCTACACCTTC. This gives the protein CATGQESNYGYTF.

This clone came up once. The chain has TRBV5-8 and TRBJ2-1; D is perhaps TRBD2 (7 bases). The V end was cut by 0 bases, the J end by 15 bases, with 16 bases between. The CDR3 extends over 13 amino acids. CDR1 SGHTS and CDR2 YDEGEE come from the germline V gene. This CDR3 is CASSLGGGDNRFF. In DNA form, the CDR3 reads TGTGCCAGCAGCTTGGGGGGGGGCGACAATCGGTTCTTC.

V and J are TRBV10-1 and TRBJ2-5, with TRBD2 matching 8 bases. V shed 5 bases and J 4 bases; nucleotides not matched to a gene: 9. Germline lookup yields CDR1 WNHNN and CDR2 SYGVQD (reference sequence). The CDR3 spans 15 residues. The CDR3 DNA sequence: TGCGCCAGCAGTTCGACTAGCGAGAGGATAGAGACCCAGTACTTC. Protein sequence: CASSSTSERIETQYF.

The chain carries TRBV2 and TRBJ2-3; 11 positions agree with TRBD2. In germline, CDR1 is SNHLY, CDR2 FYNNEI. CDR3 length equals 15 residues. V gave up 7 bases and J gave up 4 bases; unmatched junction bases: 7. CDR3 amino acids: CASNRLAGSPDTQYF. The CDR3 nucleotides read TGTGCCAGCAACAGACTAGCGGGGAGCCCAGATACGCAGTATTTT.

The chain uses TRBV7-2 and TRBJ2-3, with 9 bases identical to TRBD1. This CDR3 is 13 amino acids long. From germline, CDR1 is SGHTA and CDR2 FQGNSA. Trimming at V came to 1 base and at J to 15 bases, leaving 8 bases not matched to a gene. CDR3 residues: CASSLEGTGSKYF. CDR3 nucleotide sequence: TGTGCCAGCAGCTTAGAGGGGACAGGGTCCAAATATTTT.

A single count supports this clone. The chain couples TRBV2 to TRBJ1-2; D gene ambiguous. Trimming stripped 6 bases from V and 4 bases from J, with 9 bases between. The CDR3 contains 12 residues. Germline CDR1 and CDR2: SNHLY and FYNNEI. The CDR3 DNA follows: TGTGCCAGCAGACCCGACTCCTATGGCTACACCTTC. Translation: CASRPDSYGYTF.

In its sample, this clone was seen a few times. The V call is TRBV4-1, the J call TRBJ1-1, with TRBD1 as a possible D gene (5 bases). This CDR3 is built from 14 residues. Trimming took off 3 bases at V and 4 bases at J, with 12 bases between the two ends. Germline CDR1 MGHRA, CDR2 YSYEKL. CDR3 bases: TGCGCCAGCAGCCAGCGGGGGACGAGCACTGAAGCTTTCTTT. Amino acid sequence: CASSQRGTSTEAFF.

This chain joins TRBV5-1 and TRBJ1-1; the D is unclear. The CDR3 totals 14 residues. V lost 0 bases and J 7 bases, leaving 13 bases between the germline ends. The germline V gene encodes CDR1 SGHRS and CDR2 YFSETQ. The CDR3 sequence: CASSLEVEKSEAFF. The CDR3 coding sequence is TGCGCCAGCAGCTTGGAGGTGGAGAAAAGTGAAGCTTTCTTT.

The chain recombines TRBV4-1 with TRBJ2-7; D gene uncertain. The germline gives CDR1 MGHRA, CDR2 YSYEKL. V was trimmed by 1 base and J by 3 bases, leaving 7 bases between them. The CDR3 has 13 amino acids. The CDR3 coding sequence is TGCGCCAGCAGCCAAGCACCAGACTACGAGCAGTACTTC. It yields the protein CASSQAPDYEQYF.

The chain recombines TRBV7-9 with TRBJ1-4, with 7 bases fitting TRBD1. The CDR3 loop spans 15 amino acids. Trimming removed 2 bases from V and 8 bases from J; junction bases left unmatched: 8. Germline CDR1 is SEHNR and CDR2 is FQNEAQ (reference sequence). CDR3 coding DNA: TGTGCCAGCAGCTTATCGTACAGGGGTGGGGAAAAACTGTTTTTT. Protein sequence: CASSLSYRGGEKLFF.

The table lists this clone with a count of one. This sequence joins TRBV7-2 and TRBJ2-2; 9 bases align to TRBD2. The CDR3 is made up of 17 amino acids. V shed 5 bases and J 4 bases; nucleotides not matched to a gene: 11. Germline assignment: CDR1 SGHTA and CDR2 FQGNSA. The CDR3 sequence is CASSGNGLAGPTGELFF. The CDR3 bases are TGTGCCAGCAGCGGGAACGGGCTAGCGGGGCCCACCGGGGAGCTGTTTTTT. The whole variable domain, remainder taken from reference TRBV7-2 and TRBJ2-2, is GAGVSQSPSNKVTEKGKDVELRCDPISGHTALYWYRQSLGQGLEFLIYFQGNSAPDKSGLPSDRFSAERTGGSVSTLTIQRTQQEDSAVYLCASSGNGLAGPTGELFFGEGSRLTVL.

This clone was counted between two and nine times. V and J are TRBV5-4 and TRBJ2-3; the D gene is possibly TRBD2 (7 bases). Germline V gene data show CDR1 as SGHNT and CDR2 as YYREEE (reference sequence). The CDR3 consists of 15 residues. The germline V and J ends were trimmed by 4 bases and 6 bases, with 18 bases remaining between them. CDR3 bases: TGTGCCAGCAGCGGATCGGGGGGCCGTCGGGATACGCAGTATTTT. Protein sequence: CASSGSGGRRDTQYF.

The rearrangement uses TRBV2 and TRBJ2-6, with D possibly TRBD2 on 7 matching bases. Trimming pared 6 bases from V and 2 bases from J, leaving 17 bases between. The CDR3 extends over 17 amino acids. Germline lookup yields CDR1 SNHLY and CDR2 FYNNEI. As DNA, the CDR3 is TGTGCCAGCAGGGGGGGGCAGGGATCGGCTGGGGCCAACGTCCTGACTTTC. It specifies CASRGGQGSAGANVLTF.

The gene calls are TRBV5-1 and TRBJ2-1, with a possible D match to TRBD1 (6 bases). This CDR3 region has 13 residues. Germline CDR1 and CDR2: SGHRS and YFSETQ. The V end was cut by 3 bases, the J end by 10 bases, with 14 bases between. Here the CDR3 reads CASSSQGGGEQFF. For the CDR3, the DNA is TGCGCCAGCAGCTCCCAGGGTGGGGGCGAGCAGTTCTTC.

This clone occurred once. The chain is built from TRBV29-1 and TRBJ2-3; D possibly corresponds to TRBD2 (5 bases). The V and J ends lost 7 bases and 0 bases respectively, with 14 bases between them. This CDR3 is built from 14 residues. CDR1 is SQVTM and CDR2 is ANQGSEA in the germline V gene. The CDR3 loop is CSATGSASTDTQYF. The CDR3 bases are TGCAGCGCCACGGGGTCCGCTAGCACAGATACGCAGTATTTT.

This chain joins TRBV19 and TRBJ2-7; 8 bases align to TRBD1. The germline V gene encodes CDR1 LNHDA and CDR2 SQIVND (reference sequence). Trimming removed 3 bases from V and 6 bases from J; junction bases left unmatched: 1. The CDR3 runs 12 residues. The CDR3 sequence: CASSIDRGEQYF. The CDR3 DNA reads TGTGCCAGTAGTATCGACAGGGGCGAGCAGTACTTC.

This chain uses TRBV7-6 with TRBJ2-7; D remains unclear. CDR1 SGHVS and CDR2 FNYEAQ come from the germline V gene. This CDR3 has 14 residues. Trimming pared 1 base from V and 2 bases from J, leaving 9 bases between. CDR3 region: CASSLVHSTYEQYF. The CDR3 DNA reads TGTGCCAGCAGCTTAGTTCACAGTACCTACGAGCAGTACTTC.

This chain connects TRBV7-2 to TRBJ1-4, with 9 nucleotides matching TRBD1. This CDR3 is 17 amino acids long. CDR1 SGHTA and CDR2 FQGNSA come from the germline V gene. V lost 5 bases to trimming and J lost 8 bases; unmatched junction nucleotides: 15. The CDR3 nucleotides are TGTGCCAGCAGCAAAACAGGGGGCGACCTTAAGAAGGAAAAACTGTTTTTT. Translated, it gives CASSKTGGDLKKEKLFF. Together with reference TRBV7-2 and TRBJ1-4, the CDR3 gives the full variable domain: GAGVSQSPSNKVTEKGKDVELRCDPISGHTALYWYRQSLGQGLEFLIYFQGNSAPDKSGLPSDRFSAERTGGSVSTLTIQRTQQEDSAVYLCASSKTGGDLKKEKLFFGSGTQLSVL.

V usage is TRBV6-6 and J usage is TRBJ2-1; the D gene is possibly TRBD1 (6 bases). Germline lookup yields CDR1 MNHNY and CDR2 SVGAGI (reference sequence). Trimming shortened V by 6 bases and J by 2 bases, and 14 bases separated the two germline ends. The length of the CDR3 is 15 residues. The CDR3 spells CASSRTVGTYNEQFF. The DNA of the CDR3 is TGTGCCAGCAGCCGGACAGTAGGGACCTACAATGAGCAGTTCTTC.

V usage is TRBV19 and J usage is TRBJ1-6, with TRBD1 matching 10 bases. The junction had 5 bases not matched to a gene; V was cut back by 5 bases and J by 7 bases. Germline-derived CDR1 and CDR2 are LNHDA and SQIVND (reference sequence). This CDR3 region has 15 residues. The CDR3 reads CASSPTGGGNSPLHF. In DNA form, the CDR3 reads TGTGCCAGTAGTCCGACAGGGGGCGGGAATTCACCCCTCCACTTT.

This chain joins TRBV19 and TRBJ1-4; TRBD1 matches at 10 bases. CDR3 length: 13 amino acids. V gave up 9 bases and J gave up 8 bases; unmatched junction bases: 6. CDR1 is LNHDA, CDR2 SQIVND, per germline (reference sequence). CDR3 DNA: TGTGCCAGCTGGGACAGGGGATTGGAAAAACTGTTTTTT. This sequence encodes CASWDRGLEKLFF.

This chain links TRBV19 with TRBJ1-5; TRBD1 matches 8 bases. The CDR3 is made up of 13 amino acids. V lost 5 bases and J lost 9; bases outside the gene matches: 6. The germline V gene has CDR1 LNHDA and CDR2 SQIVND (reference sequence). The CDR3 DNA reads as TGTGCCAGTAGTGGACAGGGAGAGCTGCCCCAGCATTTT. It encodes CASSGQGELPQHF. Full variable domain (rest looked up from reference TRBV19 and TRBJ1-5): DGGITQSPKYLFRKEGQNVTLSCEQNLNHDAMYWYRQDPGQGLRLIYYSQIVNDFQKGDIAEGYSVSREKKESFPLTVTSAQKNPTAFYLCASSGQGELPQHFGDGTRLSIL.

This clone was counted once. J is TRBJ2-2 and V is TRBV5-1, with D unresolved. Germline V lookup: CDR1 SGHRS, CDR2 YFSETQ. Trimming removed 0 bases at V and 4 bases at J, with 10 bases between. The CDR3 loop spans 15 amino acids. The CDR3 reads CASSLGAEFTGELFF. The CDR3 DNA follows: TGCGCCAGCAGCTTGGGTGCCGAGTTCACCGGGGAGCTGTTTTTT.

The V and J genes are TRBV18 and TRBJ1-2; 10 positions agree with TRBD1. Germline CDR1 is KGHSH and CDR2 is LQKENI. V was pared by 3 bases and J by 3 bases, with 4 bases of the junction left unmatched. The CDR3 length is 15 residues. As DNA, the CDR3 is TGTGCCAGCTCACCGGGACAGGGGTTAGACTATGGCTACACCTTC. It codes for CASSPGQGLDYGYTF.

V is TRBV6-4 and J is TRBJ2-3; D possibly corresponds to TRBD1 (6 bases). With 4 bases removed from V and 2 bases from J, the gap between germline ends came to 10 bases. The V gene's germline CDR1 is MRHNA and CDR2 SNTAGT. The CDR3 is made up of 14 amino acids. The CDR3 reads CASSVAGDTDTQYF. The CDR3 region has the DNA TGTGCCAGCAGTGTGGCAGGGGACACAGATACGCAGTATTTT.

This clone was recorded a few times. This rearrangement joins TRBV6-4 to TRBJ1-3; TRBD1 agrees at 7 bases. The V segment lost 2 bases and the J segment 2 bases; nucleotides outside the gene matches: 6. Germline values: CDR1 MRHNA, CDR2 SNTAGT. There are 16 residues in the CDR3. This CDR3 is CASSDGTAGPGNTIYF. In nucleotides, the CDR3 is TGTGCCAGCAGTGACGGGACAGCGGGTCCTGGAAACACCATATATTTT.

The V call is TRBV9, the J call TRBJ1-4, with D perhaps TRBD1 (6 bases). The CDR3 is 14 residues long. V dropped 2 bases and J dropped 4 bases, with 9 bases sitting between them. Germline V lookup: CDR1 SGDLS, CDR2 YYNGEE. CDR3 sequence: CASSVRQDNEKLFF. In DNA form, the CDR3 reads TGTGCCAGCAGCGTCAGACAGGATAATGAAAAACTGTTTTTT.

The J gene is TRBJ1-2, the V gene TRBV19; D unclear. Germline assignment: CDR1 LNHDA and CDR2 SQIVND (reference sequence). The germline V and J ends were trimmed by 6 bases and 5 bases, with 13 bases remaining between them. CDR3 length equals 13 residues. As DNA, the CDR3 is TGTGCCAGTAGCACCACACCGCCGTATGGCTACACCTTC. Protein: CASSTTPPYGYTF. Drawing the rest from reference TRBV19 and TRBJ1-2, the complete variable domain is DGGITQSPKYLFRKEGQNVTLSCEQNLNHDAMYWYRQDPGQGLRLIYYSQIVNDFQKGDIAEGYSVSREKKESFPLTVTSAQKNPTAFYLCASSTTPPYGYTFGSGTRLTVV.

The gene calls are TRBV5-4 and TRBJ1-3; D not resolved. The CDR3 sequence is 16 residues long. In germline, CDR1 is SGHNT, CDR2 YYREEE (reference sequence). The germline V and J ends were trimmed by 1 base and 0 bases, with 11 bases remaining between them. The CDR3 reads CASSLKGGLSGNTIYF. CDR3 DNA sequence: TGTGCCAGCAGCTTGAAGGGAGGCCTCTCTGGAAACACCATATATTTT. Full variable domain (remainder filled in from reference TRBV5-4 and TRBJ1-3): ETGVTQSPTHLIKTRGQQVTLRCSSQSGHNTVSWYQQALGQGPQFIFQYYREEENGRGNFPPRFSGLQFPNYSSELNVNALELDDSALYLCASSLKGGLSGNTIYFGEGSWLTVV.

This chain uses TRBV19 with TRBJ1-1; D is uncertain. CDR1 and CDR2 from the germline V gene are LNHDA and SQIVND (reference sequence). The CDR3 is 14 amino acids. V shed 9 bases and J shed 1 base, with 15 bases lying between them. CDR3 in amino acids: CASHDSARNTEAFF. The CDR3 region has the DNA TGTGCCAGCCACGACTCGGCCAGGAACACTGAAGCTTTCTTT.

The rearrangement joins TRBV11-2 to TRBJ1-2; tentative D call: TRBD1 (6 bases). This CDR3 is 13 amino acids long. Trimming left V 5 bases short and J 6 bases short, with 13 bases between. Germline lookup yields CDR1 SGHAT and CDR2 FQNNGV. CDR3 amino acids: CASSPHRVNGYTF. In DNA form, the CDR3 reads TGTGCCAGCAGCCCCCACAGGGTCAATGGCTACACCTTC.

The rearrangement links TRBV5-6 to TRBJ1-4; the match to TRBD1 covers 7 bases. Germline loops: CDR1 SGHDT, CDR2 YYEEEE. The J segment lost 5 bases and the V segment lost 3 bases, leaving 4 bases of the junction unmatched. The CDR3 has 14 residues. CDR3 residues: CASSSKTGNEKLFF. The CDR3 nucleotides read TGTGCCAGCAGCTCAAAGACAGGGAATGAAAAACTGTTTTTT.